These 10 T cell receptor beta chains were all obtained from the same sample, sequenced in a study of cytomegalovirus exposure and HLA in healthy donors. It was with 60 Vbeta and 13 Jbeta primers that the PCR ran. Here immunoSEQ multiplex PCR was the method, and the copy in TCRdb shows in-frame clones only, minus some. The data show some 140,000 clones, over 75% seen once. What was sequenced was PBMCs. The receptors here all came from a woman aged 35 to 49 in good health and CMV-seropositive.

This rearrangement joins TRBV19 to TRBJ1-4; no reliable D call. Germline V CDR1 and CDR2: LNHDA, SQIVND (reference sequence). This CDR3 has 14 amino acids. Trimming cost V 3 bases and J 8 bases, with 13 bases left between them. The CDR3 coding sequence is TGTGCCAGTAGTATCCAGACGGGGTCGGAAAAACTGTTTTTT. Translation gives CASSIQTGSEKLFF.

This chain links TRBV5-1 with TRBJ2-3, with a tentative D call TRBD1 (5 bases). Germline assignment: CDR1 SGHRS and CDR2 YFSETQ. The CDR3 spans 13 residues. Trimming cost V 2 bases and J 4 bases, with 8 bases left between them. The CDR3 here is CASSFQGSDTQYF. The CDR3 DNA follows: TGCGCCAGCAGCTTTCAGGGTTCAGATACGCAGTATTTT. The full variable domain, its missing parts supplied by reference TRBV5-1 and TRBJ2-3, is KAGVTQTPRYLIKTRGQQVTLSCSPISGHRSVSWYQQTPGQGLQFLFEYFSETQRNKGNFPGRFSGRQFSNSRSEMNVSTLELGDSALYLCASSFQGSDTQYFGPGTRLTVL.

This clone showed up just a few times. V gene TRBV5-8 combines with J gene TRBJ1-1; 8 bases line up with TRBD1. CDR3 size: 14 residues. The germline V gene encodes CDR1 SGHTS and CDR2 YDEGEE. Trimming took 4 bases from V and 5 from J; bases not matched to a gene: 7. The CDR3: CASSRDRLGTEAFF. The CDR3 DNA reads as TGTGCCAGCAGCCGGGACAGGCTAGGAACTGAAGCTTTCTTT.

The CDR3 DNA reads TGTGCCAGCTCACCGAACAGTCCCGGAGGGACTGAAGCTTTCTTT. This translates into CASSPNSPGGTEAFF. The chain couples TRBV18 to TRBJ1-1; D gene unclear. Trimming took off 3 bases at V and 5 bases at J, with 16 bases between the two ends. Germline V gives CDR1 KGHSH, CDR2 LQKENI. The CDR3 extends over 15 amino acids.

The chain recombines TRBV30 with TRBJ1-5; D gene ambiguous. Trimming left V 0 bases short and J 3 bases short, with 9 bases between. This CDR3 has 14 amino acids. From germline, CDR1 is GTSNPN and CDR2 SVGIG (reference sequence). The CDR3 sequence is CAWSVLSSNQPQHF. Here the CDR3 DNA reads TGTGCCTGGAGTGTACTGTCTTCCAATCAGCCCCAGCATTTT.

The chain links TRBV10-2 to TRBJ1-1; D uncertain. V was trimmed by 6 bases and J by 6 bases, leaving 14 bases between them. CDR1 is WSHSY, CDR2 SAAADI, per germline. The CDR3 spans 13 residues. The CDR3 is CASRAPEVAEAFF. In DNA, the CDR3 is TGCGCCAGCAGGGCTCCCGAAGTGGCTGAAGCTTTCTTT.

Here the CDR3 reads CASSPPGLGANEQFF. Written as DNA, the CDR3 is TGTGCCAGCTCACCGCCGGGACTAGGAGCCAATGAGCAGTTCTTC. The chain carries TRBV18 and TRBJ2-1; 8 bases are a match to TRBD2. Losses at the gene ends were 3 bases for V and 6 bases for J; bases not matched to a gene: 7. The CDR3 extends over 15 amino acids. Per the germline V gene, CDR1 is KGHSH and CDR2 is LQKENI. The whole variable domain, filled in from reference TRBV18 and TRBJ2-1, reads NAGVMQNPRHLVRRRGQEARLRCSPMKGHSHVYWYRQLPEEGLKFMVYLQKENIIDESGMPKERFSAEFPKEGPSILRIQQVVRGDSAAYFCASSPPGLGANEQFFGPGTRLTVL.

The chain uses TRBV19 and TRBJ2-3; TRBD1 matches at 9 bases. The V gene end was trimmed by 4 bases and the J gene end by 3 bases; junction bases not matched to a gene: 5. The CDR3 runs 15 residues. The germline CDR1 and CDR2 sequences are LNHDA and SQIVND (reference sequence). The CDR3 DNA follows: TGTGCCAGTAGTAAGGACAGGGGAGTGACAGATACGCAGTATTTT. Protein product: CASSKDRGVTDTQYF.

The chain has TRBV30 and TRBJ1-5; D uncertain. The CDR3 consists of 17 residues. Trimming removed 0 bases from V and 2 bases from J, with 17 bases in between. The germline V gene encodes CDR1 GTSNPN and CDR2 SVGIG (reference sequence). The chain's CDR3 is CAWSVRVVGQRNQPQHF. The DNA of the CDR3 is TGTGCCTGGAGTGTACGTGTCGTTGGGCAGCGCAATCAGCCCCAGCATTTT.

The CDR3 region is CASSEWGNEQYF. The CDR3 nucleotides are TGTGCCAGCAGTGAATGGGGCAACGAGCAGTACTTC. This chain links TRBV25-1 with TRBJ2-7, with D maybe TRBD1 (5 bases). CDR3 length: 12 amino acids. Trimming took off 1 base at V and 5 bases at J, with 6 bases between the two ends. CDR1 and CDR2 (germline): MGHDK, SYGVNS.